These 22 T cell receptor beta chains share one sample of origin, sequenced in a study of blood T cell repertoires in COVID-19. Using immunoSEQ multiplex PCR, the repertoire was profiled, and TCRdb retains in-frame clones only, with some absent. Of some 280,000 clones listed, approximately 91% are singletons. Material for sequencing was peripheral blood. These receptors all stem from a woman aged 60-70 years with acute or convalescent COVID-19.

This clone was counted once. The V gene is TRBV9, the J gene TRBJ1-4; TRBD1 is a possible D gene (5 bases). Between the trimmed V and J ends, which lost 4 bases and 11 bases, there was a span of 12 bases. From germline, CDR1 is SGDLS and CDR2 YYNGEE. This CDR3 is 12 amino acids long. The CDR3 is CASSSGVGKLFF. The CDR3 nucleotides read TGTGCCAGCAGCTCGGGGGTGGGTAAACTGTTTTTT.

This chain joins TRBV6-5 and TRBJ1-2, with a tentative D call TRBD1 (6 bases). V gave up 7 bases and J gave up 6 bases, with 12 bases separating them. This CDR3 comprises 12 residues. Germline V lookup: CDR1 MNHEY, CDR2 SVGAGI. The chain's CDR3 is CASTLGGHGYTF. The CDR3 DNA is TGTGCCAGCACCTTAGGGGGACATGGCTACACCTTC.

This clone was counted between two and nine times. The rearrangement uses TRBV6-2 or TRBV6-3 and TRBJ1-5; D is perhaps TRBD1 (5 bases). The V and J ends lost 2 bases and 7 bases respectively, with 15 bases between them. Germline values: CDR1 MNHEY, CDR2 SVGEGT. CDR3 length: 15 residues. The CDR3 sequence: CASSYQDRPIQPQHF. The CDR3 nucleotides are TGTGCCAGCAGTTACCAAGACAGACCCATCCAGCCCCAGCATTTT.

The V call is TRBV7-9, the J call TRBJ1-1; TRBD1 aligns across 7 bases. The CDR3 consists of 13 residues. Looked up from germline, CDR1 is SEHNR and CDR2 is FQNEAQ (reference sequence). Trimming removed 5 bases from V and 1 base from J; junction bases left unmatched: 1. The CDR3 DNA reads as TGTGCCAGCAGCCGGGACAGGAACACTGAAGCTTTCTTT. The encoded protein is CASSRDRNTEAFF.

The chain combines TRBV6-1 with TRBJ2-7; 7 bases are shared with TRBD1. Trimming at V came to 5 bases and at J to 0 bases, leaving 10 bases not matched to a gene. CDR1 is MNHNS and CDR2 is SASEGT in the germline V gene. The CDR3 is 16 amino acids. The CDR3 DNA reads TGTGCCAGCAGTCAAGGGGGCAGGTGGAGCTCCTACGAGCAGTACTTC. Its translation is CASSQGGRWSSYEQYF.

The rearrangement joins TRBV15 to TRBJ1-1, with 9 bases fitting TRBD1. The CDR3 has 14 residues. Germline V gene data show CDR1 as LNHNV and CDR2 as YYDKDF (reference sequence). With 3 bases clipped from V and 5 bases from J, the junction kept 4 bases outside the gene matches. The CDR3 DNA reads TGTGCCACCAGCAGTTTACAGGGGGCAACTGAAGCTTTCTTT. Translated, it gives CATSSLQGATEAFF. Supplemented by reference TRBV15 and TRBJ1-1, the full variable domain reads DAMVIQNPRYQVTQFGKPVTLSCSQTLNHNVMYWYQQKSSQAPKLLFHYYDKDFNNEADTPDNFQSRRPNTSFCFLDIRSPGLGDTAMYLCATSSLQGATEAFFGQGTRLTVV.

The gene calls are TRBV20-1 and TRBJ1-6; a weak D match, TRBD1 (6 bases). The CDR3 consists of 14 residues. Germline lookup yields CDR1 DFQATT and CDR2 SNEGSKA (reference sequence). V was pared by 3 bases and J by 7 bases, with 13 bases between. The CDR3 sequence: CSASNRDTNSPLHF. The CDR3 DNA is TGCAGTGCTAGTAACCGGGACACCAATTCACCCCTCCACTTT.

The chain has TRBV5-4 and TRBJ1-1; D gene unclear. CDR3 length equals 14 residues. The V gene's germline CDR1 is SGHNT and CDR2 YYREEE (reference sequence). Trimming pared 4 bases from V and 0 bases from J, leaving 10 bases between. The CDR3 sequence: CASSRGEMNTEAFF. DNA of the CDR3: TGTGCCAGCAGCCGGGGTGAAATGAACACTGAAGCTTTCTTT.

The chain has TRBV29-1 and TRBJ1-3, with D possibly matching TRBD1 (5 bases). The germline V gene encodes CDR1 SQVTM and CDR2 ANQGSEA. CDR3 length: 15 amino acids. V was trimmed by 3 bases and J by 0 bases, leaving 12 bases between them. CDR3 region: CSVDDGGGSGNTIYF. The CDR3 DNA sequence: TGCAGCGTTGACGACGGGGGGGGCTCTGGAAACACCATATATTTT.

This chain links TRBV6-5 with TRBJ1-2; no definite D call. Trimming cost V 8 bases and J 8 bases, with 18 bases left between them. The CDR3 spans 13 residues. Germline assignment: CDR1 MNHEY and CDR2 SVGAGI. This CDR3 is CASAPASVGGYTF. In DNA, the CDR3 is TGTGCCAGCGCGCCTGCCTCGGTGGGCGGCTACACCTTC.

In the case of this clone: The same CDR3 can be traced to other DNA sequences in this sample. The CDR3 loop reads CASSIGQVYQPQHF. Here the CDR3 DNA reads TGTGCCAGTAGTATCGGACAGGTCTACCAGCCCCAGCATTTT. This chain connects TRBV19 to TRBJ1-5; TRBD1 matches at 7 bases. Germline loops: CDR1 LNHDA, CDR2 SQIVND (reference sequence). The CDR3 length is 14 residues. Trimming took 3 bases from V and 7 from J; bases not matched to a gene: 6.

The chain is built from TRBV14 and TRBJ2-2; 8 bases line up with TRBD2. The ends lost 4 bases at V and 5 bases at J; junction bases unmatched: 12. Per the germline V gene, CDR1 is SGHDN and CDR2 is FVKESK. The CDR3 spans 17 residues. This CDR3 is CASSPQVGGARTGELFF. In DNA, the CDR3 is TGTGCCAGCAGCCCACAGGTCGGGGGGGCACGGACCGGGGAGCTGTTTTTT.

This clone was seen once. The V gene is TRBV24-1, the J gene TRBJ1-1; maybe TRBD1 (5 bases). The germline gives CDR1 KGHDR, CDR2 SFDVKD. The CDR3 is 15 residues long. Trimming removed 9 bases at V and 1 base at J, with 17 bases between. The CDR3 sequence: CATRKRGDPNTEAFF. The CDR3 bases are TGTGCCACCCGTAAACGGGGGGATCCGAACACTGAAGCTTTCTTT.

The genes are TRBV27 and TRBJ1-1; D is perhaps TRBD1 (6 bases). The CDR3 is made up of 14 amino acids. V lost 4 bases and J lost 5, with 14 bases in between. Germline-derived CDR1 and CDR2 are MNHEY and SMNVEV (reference sequence). CDR3 region: CASSSPADRTEAFF. The DNA for the CDR3 is TGTGCCAGCAGTTCCCCGGCCGACAGGACTGAAGCTTTCTTT.

The rearrangement links TRBV7-9 to TRBJ1-4; weak D call: TRBD1 (5 bases). The CDR3 spans 15 residues. In germline, CDR1 is SEHNR, CDR2 FQNEAQ (reference sequence). The V end was cut by 5 bases, the J end by 7 bases, with 17 bases between. CDR3 sequence reads: CASSLGGPRGEKLFF. In nucleotides, the CDR3 is TGTGCCAGCAGCCTCGGGGGTCCGAGGGGTGAAAAACTGTTTTTT.

This chain connects TRBV6-5 to TRBJ1-6; D possibly corresponds to TRBD1 (5 bases). The CDR3 consists of 13 residues. The V gene's germline CDR1 is MNHEY and CDR2 SVGAGI. Trimming stripped 8 bases from V and 5 bases from J, with 10 bases between. CDR3 in amino acids: CASGREDNSPLHF. DNA of the CDR3: TGTGCCAGCGGCAGGGAAGATAATTCACCCCTCCACTTT.

The chain has TRBV18 and TRBJ1-6; 8 nucleotides line up with TRBD1. After removal of 5 bases from V and 9 bases from J, the junction contained 9 bases not matched to a gene. Germline V gives CDR1 KGHSH, CDR2 LQKENI. This CDR3 is 15 amino acids long. CDR3 coding DNA: TGTGCCAGCTCATGGGGGGGACAGGATGGTTCACCCCTCCACTTT. Translated: CASSWGGQDGSPLHF.

This chain connects TRBV7-2 to TRBJ2-7; D might be TRBD2 (6 bases). Germline-derived CDR1 and CDR2 are SGHTA and FQGNSA. There are 16 residues in the CDR3. V was pared by 5 bases and J by 3 bases, with 20 bases between. The CDR3 spells CASSLQGGRDYYEQYF. CDR3 in DNA: TGTGCCAGCAGCCTCCAAGGAGGGCGTGATTACTACGAGCAGTACTTC.

The chain joins TRBV27 to TRBJ2-7; D might be TRBD1 (6 bases). The germline V gene encodes CDR1 MNHEY and CDR2 SMNVEV (reference sequence). V lost 6 bases and J 6 bases, leaving 15 bases between the germline ends. This CDR3 is built from 13 residues. As DNA, the CDR3 is TGTGCCAGCAGGCCGGGACAAGAGGCCGAGCAGTACTTC. This gives the protein CASRPGQEAEQYF.

V and J are TRBV7-3 and TRBJ2-7; D is possibly TRBD1 (5 bases). Trimming left V 0 bases short and J 3 bases short, with 12 bases between. The V gene's germline CDR1 is SGHTA and CDR2 FQGTGA. This CDR3 is built from 15 residues. The DNA for the CDR3 is TGTGCCAGCAGCTTAACGTTCGCCAGGGTCTACGAGCAGTACTTC. This sequence encodes CASSLTFARVYEQYF. Supplemented by reference TRBV7-3 and TRBJ2-7, the full variable domain reads GAGVSQTPSNKVTEKGKYVELRCDPISGHTALYWYRQSLGQGPEFLIYFQGTGAADDSGLPNDRFFAVRPEGSVSTLKIQRTERGDSAVYLCASSLTFARVYEQYFGPGTRLTVT.

The chain links TRBV7-2 to TRBJ1-2; 8 bases map to TRBD1. CDR1 SGHTA and CDR2 FQGNSA come from the germline V gene. CDR3 length equals 15 residues. Trimming cost V 3 bases and J 6 bases; bases outside gene matches: 9. CDR3 amino acids: CASSFTLDRDNGYTF. The CDR3 DNA is TGTGCCAGCAGCTTTACCTTGGACAGGGATAATGGCTACACCTTC.

CDR3 coding DNA: TGTGCCAGCATCGGGGGGCAGAACGGGGAGCTGTTTTTT. It specifies CASIGGQNGELFF. The chain couples TRBV6-5 to TRBJ2-2; D might be TRBD2 (7 bases). Trimming pared 7 bases from V and 7 bases from J, leaving 13 bases between. The V gene's germline CDR1 is MNHEY and CDR2 SVGAGI. The CDR3 sequence is 13 residues long.